The T cell receptor (beta chain) described here comes from a study of cytomegalovirus exposure and HLA in healthy donors. Whole-study findings and limits: The authors listed 164 TCR beta chains as cytomegalovirus-associated.

CDR1 is ENHRY, CDR2 SYGVKD, per germline. The CDR3 consists of 15 residues. J was trimmed by 6 bases and V by 6 bases; bases with no gene match: 2. Turning to this clone: The antigen remains undetermined.

Use of 60 Vbeta and 13 Jbeta primers characterized the PCR. Here immunoSEQ multiplex PCR was the method, and the copy in TCRdb shows in-frame clones only, minus some. The table records roughly 160,000 clones, about 75% of them present only once. Specimen: PBMCs. The clonotype was recovered from a man aged 50 or older in good health and CMV-seropositive. The chain employs TRBV10-3 and TRBJ2-1; 16 bases line up with TRBD2. The DNA of the CDR3 is TGTGCCATCAGGGGACTAGCGGGGGGGGTCAATGAGCAGTTCTTC. Its translation: CAIRGLAGGVNEQFF.